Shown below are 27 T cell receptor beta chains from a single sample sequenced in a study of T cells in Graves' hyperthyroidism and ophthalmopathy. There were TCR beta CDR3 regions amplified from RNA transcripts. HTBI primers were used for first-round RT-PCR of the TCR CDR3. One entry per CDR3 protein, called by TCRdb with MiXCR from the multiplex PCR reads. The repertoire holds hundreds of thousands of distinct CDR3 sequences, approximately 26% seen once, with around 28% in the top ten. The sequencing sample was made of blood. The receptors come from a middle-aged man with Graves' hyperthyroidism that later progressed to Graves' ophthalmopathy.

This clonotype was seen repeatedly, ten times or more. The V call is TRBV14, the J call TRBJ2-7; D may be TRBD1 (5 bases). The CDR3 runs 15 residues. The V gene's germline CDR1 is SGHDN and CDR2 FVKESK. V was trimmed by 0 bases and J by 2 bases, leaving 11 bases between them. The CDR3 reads CASSQDRDRAYEQYF. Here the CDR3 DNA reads TGTGCCAGCAGCCAAGACAGGGATCGGGCCTACGAGCAGTACTTC.

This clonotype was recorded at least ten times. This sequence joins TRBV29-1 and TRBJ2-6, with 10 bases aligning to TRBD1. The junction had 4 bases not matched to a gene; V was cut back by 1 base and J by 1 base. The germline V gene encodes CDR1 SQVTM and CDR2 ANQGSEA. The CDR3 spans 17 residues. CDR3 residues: CSVEGTGGESGANVLTF. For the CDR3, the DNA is TGCAGCGTTGAAGGGACAGGGGGTGAATCTGGGGCCAACGTCCTGACTTTC.

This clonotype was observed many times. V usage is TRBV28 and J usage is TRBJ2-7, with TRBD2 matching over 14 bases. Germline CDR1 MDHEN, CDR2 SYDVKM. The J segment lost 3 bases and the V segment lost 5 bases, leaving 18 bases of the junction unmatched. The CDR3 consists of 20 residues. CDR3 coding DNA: TGTGCCAGCAGTACGGCCCTTGGGACTAGCGGGAGAGAGTCCCTCTACGAGCAGTACTTC. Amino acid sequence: CASSTALGTSGRESLYEQYF.

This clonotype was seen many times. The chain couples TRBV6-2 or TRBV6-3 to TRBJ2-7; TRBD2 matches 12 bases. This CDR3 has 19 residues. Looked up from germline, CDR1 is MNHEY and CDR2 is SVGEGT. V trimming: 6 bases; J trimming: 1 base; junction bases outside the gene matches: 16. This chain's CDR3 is CASSPMPGTSGWGSYEQYF. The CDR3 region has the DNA TGTGCCAGCAGCCCCATGCCCGGGACTAGCGGGTGGGGGTCCTACGAGCAGTACTTC.

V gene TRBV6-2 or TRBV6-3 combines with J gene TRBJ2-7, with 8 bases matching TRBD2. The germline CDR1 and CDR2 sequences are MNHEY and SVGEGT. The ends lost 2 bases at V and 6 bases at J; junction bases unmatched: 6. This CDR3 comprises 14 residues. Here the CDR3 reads CASSYVSGSSEQYF. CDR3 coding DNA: TGTGCCAGCAGTTACGTCAGCGGGAGCTCCGAGCAGTACTTC.

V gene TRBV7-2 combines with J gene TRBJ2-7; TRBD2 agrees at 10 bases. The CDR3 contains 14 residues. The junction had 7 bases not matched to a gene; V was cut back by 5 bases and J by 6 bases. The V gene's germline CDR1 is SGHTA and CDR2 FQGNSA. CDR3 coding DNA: TGTGCCAGCAGCCCGGGACTAGCGCGGGGCGAGCAGTACTTC. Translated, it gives CASSPGLARGEQYF.

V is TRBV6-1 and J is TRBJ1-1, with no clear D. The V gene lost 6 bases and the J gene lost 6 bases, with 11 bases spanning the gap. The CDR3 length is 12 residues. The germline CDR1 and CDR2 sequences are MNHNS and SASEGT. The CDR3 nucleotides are TGTGCCAGCAGCCGAGGAGGTTCTGAAGCTTTCTTT. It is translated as CASSRGGSEAFF.

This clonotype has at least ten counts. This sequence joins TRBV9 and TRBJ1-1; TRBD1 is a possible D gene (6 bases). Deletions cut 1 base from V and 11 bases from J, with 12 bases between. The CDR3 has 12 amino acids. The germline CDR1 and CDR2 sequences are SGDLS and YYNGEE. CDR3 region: CASSVIGGDAFF. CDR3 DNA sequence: TGTGCCAGCAGCGTAATAGGGGGGGACGCTTTCTTT.

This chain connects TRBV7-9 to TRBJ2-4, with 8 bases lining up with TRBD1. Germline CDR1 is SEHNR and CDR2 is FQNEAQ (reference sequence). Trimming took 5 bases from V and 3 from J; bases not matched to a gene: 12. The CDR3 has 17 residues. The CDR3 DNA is TGTGCCAGCAGCCTCCCCCGCGGCACAGGGGGCAAAAACATTCAGTACTTC. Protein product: CASSLPRGTGGKNIQYF.

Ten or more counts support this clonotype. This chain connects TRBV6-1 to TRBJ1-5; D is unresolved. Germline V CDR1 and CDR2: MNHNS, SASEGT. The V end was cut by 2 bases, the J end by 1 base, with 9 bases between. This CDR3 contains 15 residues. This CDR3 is CASSERAWSNQPQHF. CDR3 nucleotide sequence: TGTGCCAGCAGTGAACGGGCTTGGAGCAATCAGCCCCAGCATTTT.

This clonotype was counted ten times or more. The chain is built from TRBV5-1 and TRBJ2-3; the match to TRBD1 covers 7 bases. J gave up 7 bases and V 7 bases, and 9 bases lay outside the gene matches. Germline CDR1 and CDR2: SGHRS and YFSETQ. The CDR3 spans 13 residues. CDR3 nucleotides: TGCGCCAGCCTCGGGGACAGTCGGAATACGCAGTATTTT. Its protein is CASLGDSRNTQYF.

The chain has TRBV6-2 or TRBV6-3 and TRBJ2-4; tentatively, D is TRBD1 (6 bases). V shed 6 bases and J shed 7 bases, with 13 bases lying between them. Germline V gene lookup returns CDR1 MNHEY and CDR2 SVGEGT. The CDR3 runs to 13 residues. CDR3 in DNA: TGTGCCAGCAGGCGGACAGCCGTCAACATTCAGTACTTC. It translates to CASRRTAVNIQYF.

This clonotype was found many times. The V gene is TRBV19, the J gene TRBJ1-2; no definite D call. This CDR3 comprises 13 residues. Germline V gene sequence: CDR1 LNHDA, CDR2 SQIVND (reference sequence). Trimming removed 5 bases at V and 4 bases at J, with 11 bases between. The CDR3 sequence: CASSVGQRYGYTF. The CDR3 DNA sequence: TGTGCCAGTAGTGTAGGGCAGCGCTATGGCTACACCTTC.

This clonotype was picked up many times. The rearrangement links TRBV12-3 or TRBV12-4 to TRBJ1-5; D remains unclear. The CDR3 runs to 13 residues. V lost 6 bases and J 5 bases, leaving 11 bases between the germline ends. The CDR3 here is CASSPGSDQPQHF. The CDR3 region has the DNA TGTGCCAGCAGCCCGGGGTCCGATCAGCCCCAGCATTTT.

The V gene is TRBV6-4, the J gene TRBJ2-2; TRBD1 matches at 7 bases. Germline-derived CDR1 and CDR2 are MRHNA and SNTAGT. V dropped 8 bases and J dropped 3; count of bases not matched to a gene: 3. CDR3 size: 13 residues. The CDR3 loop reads CASGDRHTGELFF. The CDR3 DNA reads TGTGCCAGCGGGGACAGACACACCGGGGAGCTGTTTTTT.

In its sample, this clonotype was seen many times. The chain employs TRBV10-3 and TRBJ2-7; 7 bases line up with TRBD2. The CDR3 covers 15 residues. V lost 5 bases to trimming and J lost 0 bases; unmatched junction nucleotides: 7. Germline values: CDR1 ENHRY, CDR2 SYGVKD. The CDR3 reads CAISKLASSSYEQYF. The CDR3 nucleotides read TGTGCCATCAGTAAACTAGCGAGCAGCTCCTACGAGCAGTACTTC.

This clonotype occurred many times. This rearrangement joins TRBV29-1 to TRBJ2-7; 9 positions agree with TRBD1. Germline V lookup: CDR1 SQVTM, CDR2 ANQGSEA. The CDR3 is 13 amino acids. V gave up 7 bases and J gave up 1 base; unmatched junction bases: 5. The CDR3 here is CSGGTGPSYEQYF. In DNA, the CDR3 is TGCAGCGGCGGGACAGGGCCGTCCTACGAGCAGTACTTC.

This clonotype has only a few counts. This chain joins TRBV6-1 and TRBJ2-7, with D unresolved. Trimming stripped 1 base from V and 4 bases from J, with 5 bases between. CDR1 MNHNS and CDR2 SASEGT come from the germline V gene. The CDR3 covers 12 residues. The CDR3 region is CASSEVPYEQYF. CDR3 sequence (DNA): TGTGCCAGCAGTGAAGTGCCTTACGAGCAGTACTTC.

CDR3 nucleotides: TGTGCCAGCAGCTTATCTTCGGGCTACTACGAGCAGTACTTC. Protein sequence: CASSLSSGYYEQYF. The V call is TRBV7-2, the J call TRBJ2-7; no clear D gene. Germline values: CDR1 SGHTA, CDR2 FQGNSA. The CDR3 is 14 amino acids. V shed 2 bases and J shed 3 bases, with 11 bases lying between them.

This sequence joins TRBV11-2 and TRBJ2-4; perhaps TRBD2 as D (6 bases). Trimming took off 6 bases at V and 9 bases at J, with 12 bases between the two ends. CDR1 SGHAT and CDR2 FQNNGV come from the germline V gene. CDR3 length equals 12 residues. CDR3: CASRGTGPIQYF. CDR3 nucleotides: TGTGCCAGCAGGGGGACTGGTCCCATTCAGTACTTC.

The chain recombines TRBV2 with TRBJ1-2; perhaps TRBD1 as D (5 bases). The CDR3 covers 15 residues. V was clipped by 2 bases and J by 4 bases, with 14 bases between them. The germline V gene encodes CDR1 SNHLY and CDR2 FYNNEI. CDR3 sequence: CASSESAGQSYGYTF. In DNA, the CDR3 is TGTGCCAGCAGTGAATCGGCAGGGCAAAGCTATGGCTACACCTTC.

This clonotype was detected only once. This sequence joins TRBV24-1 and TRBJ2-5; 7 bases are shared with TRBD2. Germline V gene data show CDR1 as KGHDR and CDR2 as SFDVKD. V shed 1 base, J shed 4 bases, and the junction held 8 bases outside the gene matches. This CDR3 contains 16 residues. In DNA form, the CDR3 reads TGTGCCACCAGTGATTTCCGGCGCGGGAGAGGAGAGACCCAGTACTTC. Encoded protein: CATSDFRRGRGETQYF.

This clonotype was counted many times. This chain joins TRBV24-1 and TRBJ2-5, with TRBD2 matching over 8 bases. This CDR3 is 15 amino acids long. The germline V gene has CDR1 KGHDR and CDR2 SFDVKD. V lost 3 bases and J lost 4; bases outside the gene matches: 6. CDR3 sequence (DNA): TGTGCCACCAGTGATGGAACTAGCGGTGGAGAGACCCAGTACTTC. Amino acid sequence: CATSDGTSGGETQYF.

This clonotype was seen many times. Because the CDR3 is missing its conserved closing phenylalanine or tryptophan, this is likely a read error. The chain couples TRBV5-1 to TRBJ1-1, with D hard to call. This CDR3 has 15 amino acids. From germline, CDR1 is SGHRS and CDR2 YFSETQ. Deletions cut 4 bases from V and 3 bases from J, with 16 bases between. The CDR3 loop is CASSAQPGRHTEAFS. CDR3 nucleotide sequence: TGCGCCAGCAGCGCCCAACCGGGCCGACACACTGAAGCTTTCTCT.

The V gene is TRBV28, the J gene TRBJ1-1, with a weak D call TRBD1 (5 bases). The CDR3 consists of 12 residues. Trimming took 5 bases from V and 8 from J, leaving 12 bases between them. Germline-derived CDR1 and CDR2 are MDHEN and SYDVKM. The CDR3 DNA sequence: TGTGCCAGCAGTCTCAGGGTCGCCGAAGCTTTCTTT. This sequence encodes CASSLRVAEAFF. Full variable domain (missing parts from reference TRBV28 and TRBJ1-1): DVKVTQSSRYLVKRTGEKVFLECVQDMDHENMFWYRQDPGLGLRLIYFSYDVKMKEKGDIPEGYSVSREKKERFSLILESASTNQTSMYLCASSLRVAEAFFGQGTRLTVV.

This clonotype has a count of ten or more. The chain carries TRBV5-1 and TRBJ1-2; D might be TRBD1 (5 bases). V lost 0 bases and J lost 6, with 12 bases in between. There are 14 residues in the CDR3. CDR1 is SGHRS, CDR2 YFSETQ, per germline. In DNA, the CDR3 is TGCGCCAGCAGCTTGGACCCCATAGGGGATGGCTACACCTTC. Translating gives CASSLDPIGDGYTF.

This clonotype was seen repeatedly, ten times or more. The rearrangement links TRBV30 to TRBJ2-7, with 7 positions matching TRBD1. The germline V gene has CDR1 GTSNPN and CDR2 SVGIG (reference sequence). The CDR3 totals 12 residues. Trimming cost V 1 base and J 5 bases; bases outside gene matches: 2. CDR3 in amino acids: CAWSGDRDEQYF. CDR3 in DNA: TGTGCCTGGAGTGGCGACAGGGACGAGCAGTACTTC.